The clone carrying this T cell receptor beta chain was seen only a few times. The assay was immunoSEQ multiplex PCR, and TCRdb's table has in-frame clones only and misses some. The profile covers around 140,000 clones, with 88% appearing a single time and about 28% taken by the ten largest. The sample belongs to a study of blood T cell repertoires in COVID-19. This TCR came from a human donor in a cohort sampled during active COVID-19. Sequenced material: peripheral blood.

The CDR3 sequence is CASSLTTRTRGFGEQFF. For the CDR3, the DNA is TGCGCCAGCAGCTTGACCACGAGGACAAGGGGGTTCGGTGAGCAGTTCTTC. The V and J genes are TRBV5-1 and TRBJ2-1, with D maybe TRBD1 (6 bases). Germline CDR1 reads SGHRS; CDR2 reads YFSETQ. This CDR3 has 17 residues. The germline V and J ends were trimmed by 1 base and 9 bases, with 23 bases remaining between them. The full variable domain, with the rest looked up from reference TRBV5-1 and TRBJ2-1, is KAGVTQTPRYLIKTRGQQVTLSCSPISGHRSVSWYQQTPGQGLQFLFEYFSETQRNKGNFPGRFSGRQFSNSRSEMNVSTLELGDSALYLCASSLTTRTRGFGEQFFGPGTRLTVL.